A selection of T cell receptor beta chains follows, all from one sample in a study of blood T cells in healthy people across ages. TCRdb itself ran the 5' RACE reads through MiXCR, one entry per CDR3 protein. The sample yields about 580,000 distinct CDR3 sequences, 45% to 55% seen once. Sequences were obtained from blood. The receptors originated from a man at least 80 years old in good health. CDR3s include the opening cysteine and the closing phenylalanine or tryptophan. D genes are given only for firm matches. Clone size, where shown, is once, few, many, or a class for clones that have expanded.

>TRBV7-9|TRBJ1-1|NA|NA
TGTGCCAGCAGCTCACAGGGCTCCGGTGAAGCTTTCTTT
CASSSQGSGEAFF
>TRBV5-6|TRBJ2-3|NA|NA
TGTGCCAGCAGCCGTGAGATAGACGATACGCAGTATTTT
CASSREIDDTQYF
>TRBV7-2|TRBJ2-5|NA|once
TGTGCCAGCAGCCCCTGGGGGAAGGGTAGCGCCCAGGAGACCCAGTACTTC
CASSPWGKGSAQETQYF
>TRBV11-1|TRBJ2-1|TRBD2|NA
TGTGCCAGCAGCCAGGGACTAGCGGGGGCCCTAAATGAGCAGTTCTTC
CASSQGLAGALNEQFF
>TRBV29-1|TRBJ2-7|NA|NA
TGCAGCGTTGAAGCGGGGACCGAATCCTACGAGCAGTACTTC
CSVEAGTESYEQYF
>TRBV4-1|TRBJ1-1|NA|NA
TGCGCCAGCAGCCAACAGAGGTACGGGGACACTGAAGCTTTCTTT
CASSQQRYGDTEAFF
>TRBV28|TRBJ1-2|TRBD1|NA
TGTGCCAGCAGTCCAACCGTGGACAGGGGAAGGGGCTATGGCTACACCTTC
CASSPTVDRGRGYGYTF
>TRBV7-8|TRBJ2-5|NA|few
TGTGCCAGCAGCACGGTCGGGGGAGAGACCCAGTACTTC
CASSTVGGETQYF
>TRBV6-6|TRBJ1-4|NA|many
TGTGCCAGCAGTTACCCATTGGGGGGGCAGGGTGAAAAACTGTTTTTT
CASSYPLGGQGEKLFF
>TRBV7-2|TRBJ1-1|NA|NA
TGTGCCAGCAGCTTAGCGTGGACAGTGAACACTGAAGCTTTCTTT
CASSLAWTVNTEAFF
>TRBV12-3/TRBV12-4|TRBJ1-1|TRBD1|NA
TGTGCCAGCAGTCCTAACCTACAGGGGTTAGTGAACACTGAAGCTTTCTTT
CASSPNLQGLVNTEAFF
>TRBV6-2/TRBV6-3|TRBJ2-1|NA|NA
TGTGCCAGCAGACCCGGGAGCCCATACAATGAGCAGTTCTTC
CASRPGSPYNEQFF
>TRBV21-1|TRBJ2-7|NA|NA
TGTGCCAGCAGCAAACAGCAGAGGGGTTCCTACGAGCAGTACTTC
CASSKQQRGSYEQYF
>TRBV10-3|TRBJ2-5|TRBD1|few
TGTGCCATCAGAGCGGACAGGGTATCGGCCCAGTACTTC
CAIRADRVSAQYF
>TRBV7-2|TRBJ2-5|TRBD1|once
TGTGCCAGCAGCCTCAATGGACAGGGGGTGGAGGCCCAGTACTTC
CASSLNGQGVEAQYF
>TRBV27|TRBJ2-1|NA|NA
TGTGCCAGCAGTTTGGGGGGCCAGCTCGGAGAGCAGTTCTTC
CASSLGGQLGEQFF
>TRBV10-3|TRBJ2-3|NA|few
TGTGCCATCAGTGAGTCGCGGGGTTCGCGCACAGATACGCAGTATTTT
CAISESRGSRTDTQYF
>TRBV20-1|TRBJ2-1|TRBD2|NA
TGCAGTGTGACAGCTAGCGGGAGGACCAATGAGCAGTTCTTC
CSVTASGRTNEQFF
>TRBV6-6|TRBJ2-1|NA|many
TGTGCCAGCAGTTCCGAGCCTTATAGAACCTACAATGAGCAGTTCTTC
CASSSEPYRTYNEQFF
>TRBV6-2/TRBV6-3|TRBJ2-7|NA|few
TGTGCCAGCAGCCCCCTGTGGAACCGGGAGCAGTACTTC
CASSPLWNREQYF
>TRBV27|TRBJ1-1|NA|NA
TGTGCCAGCAGCCTATCAATGGGGAACACTGAAGCTTTCTTT
CASSLSMGNTEAFF
>TRBV10-3|TRBJ1-6|TRBD1|few
TGTGCCATCAGTGAGCCGGGACAGCAGGCCGCCTCACCCCTCCACTTT
CAISEPGQQAASPLHF
>TRBV10-1|TRBJ2-3|NA|NA
TGCGCCAGCAGTGAGGGGACCAATTCACAGTATTTT
CASSEGTNSQYF
>TRBV2|TRBJ1-1|TRBD1|NA
TGTGCCAGCAGTCGACAGGGTCTTAGTGACACTGAAGCTTTCTTT
CASSRQGLSDTEAFF
>TRBV12-3/TRBV12-4|TRBJ1-1|TRBD1|NA
TGTGCCAGCAGTTTGGTTGGGACAGGGCGCACTGAAGCTTTCTTT
CASSLVGTGRTEAFF
>TRBV29-1|TRBJ1-1|TRBD1|NA
TGCAGCGTCCGACAGGGGGGCCAATCCACTGAAGCTTTCTTT
CSVRQGGQSTEAFF
>TRBV7-2|TRBJ2-5|NA|NA
TGTGCCAGCAGCCGAGTCCCTGTTGGAGGGGAGACCCAGTACTTC
CASSRVPVGGETQYF
>TRBV4-3|TRBJ1-1|NA|NA
TGCGCCAGCAGTAGAGGTTGGAGTGAAGCTTTCTTT
CASSRGWSEAFF
>TRBV14|TRBJ1-6|NA|NA
TGTGCCAGCAGCCAAGTAGGCAACTATAATTCACCCCTCCACTTT
CASSQVGNYNSPLHF
>TRBV11-3|TRBJ2-1|NA|few
TGTGCCAGCAGCTTTAATTGGGGTGAGCAGTTCTTC
CASSFNWGEQFF
>TRBV7-2|TRBJ1-4|NA|once
TGTGCCAGCAGCTTAGGAGGGGGAGGTATAGAAAAACTGTTTTTT
CASSLGGGGIEKLFF
>TRBV12-3/TRBV12-4|TRBJ1-3|TRBD1|NA
TGTGCCAGCAGTATATACAGGGGAACAGCAGGAAACACCATATATTTT
CASSIYRGTAGNTIYF
>TRBV20-1|TRBJ2-7|NA|NA
TGCAGTGCTAGAGGCACAGGGCATCCCACTGAGGAGCAGTACTTC
CSARGTGHPTEEQYF
>TRBV7-2|TRBJ1-2|NA|NA
TGTGTCAGCAGCCGAGACAGCAGCTATGGCTACACCTTC
CVSSRDSSYGYTF
>TRBV10-3|TRBJ2-5|TRBD1|NA
TGTGCCAGCGGATTTGGACAGGGATTAACAGAGGCCCAGTACTTC
CASGFGQGLTEAQYF
>TRBV7-9|TRBJ1-2|TRBD1|NA
TGTGCCAGCAGCGGACGGACAGGGGGCAACTATGGCTACACCTTC
CASSGRTGGNYGYTF
>TRBV3-1|TRBJ1-6|NA|NA
TGTGCCAGCAGCCAAGGGGCGAGTTCACCCCTCCACTTT
CASSQGASSPLHF
>TRBV9|TRBJ1-2|TRBD1|NA
TGTGCCAGCAGCGTAGACCCCATGCCGGGACAGGGTAACTATGGCCACACCTTC
CASSVDPMPGQGNYGHTF
>TRBV7-6|TRBJ2-7|TRBD1|NA
TGTGCCAGCAGCTTAGATGTTGGGACAGGGTCCTACGAGCAGTACTTC
CASSLDVGTGSYEQYF